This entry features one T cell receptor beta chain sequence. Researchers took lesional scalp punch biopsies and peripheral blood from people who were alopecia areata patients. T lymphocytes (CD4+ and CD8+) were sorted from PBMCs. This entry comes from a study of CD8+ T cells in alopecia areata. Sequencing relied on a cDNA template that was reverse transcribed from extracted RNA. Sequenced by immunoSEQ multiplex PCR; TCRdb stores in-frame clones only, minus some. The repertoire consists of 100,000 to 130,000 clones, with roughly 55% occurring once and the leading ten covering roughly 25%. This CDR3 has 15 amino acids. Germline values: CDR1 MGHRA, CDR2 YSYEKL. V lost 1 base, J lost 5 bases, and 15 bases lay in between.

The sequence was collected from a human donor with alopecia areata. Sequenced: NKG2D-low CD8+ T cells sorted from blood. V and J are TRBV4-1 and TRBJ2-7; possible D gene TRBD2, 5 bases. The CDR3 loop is CASSQAAFVEDEQYF. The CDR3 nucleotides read TGCGCCAGCAGCCAAGCGGCCTTTGTGGAGGACGAGCAGTACTTC.